These 19 T cell receptor beta chains were sequenced from one sample in a study of Ad26.COV2.S vaccination and SARS-CoV-2 variants. This table comes from immunoSEQ multiplex PCR, and its TCRdb copy is limited to in-frame clones, with some not included. The data contain more than 300,000 clones, roughly 91% of them singletons. Treatment noted: about 20 received Ad26.COV2.S at low or high dose, single or two shots; about 5 received placebo; per-sample allocation not given. The samples were gathered on day 63 after the first injection of vaccine or placebo. Specimen: peripheral blood, collected in a trial of Ad26.COV2.S vaccine versus placebo. The receptor source for this set is a person aged 18-65 years who received the Ad26.COV2.S COVID-19 vaccine or a placebo.

The J gene is TRBJ2-3, the V gene TRBV7-8, with D hard to call. The CDR3 is 13 residues long. The germline V gene encodes CDR1 SGHVS and CDR2 FQNEAQ. V was shortened by 5 bases and J by 1 base, with 7 bases between the two germline ends. CDR3 residues: CASSIIRTDTQYF. CDR3 sequence (DNA): TGTGCCAGCAGCATCATACGCACAGATACGCAGTATTTT.

The V call is TRBV6-5, the J call TRBJ2-7, with TRBD2 matching over 9 bases. Germline CDR1 reads MNHEY; CDR2 reads SVGAGI. The CDR3 loop spans 15 amino acids. V was pared by 6 bases and J by 4 bases, with 10 bases of the junction left unmatched. CDR3 nucleotides: TGTGCCAGCAGGCGTAGCGGGAGTGATAGATACGAGCAGTACTTC. It encodes CASRRSGSDRYEQYF.

This chain joins TRBV28 and TRBJ2-7; 7 bases match TRBD2. This CDR3 region has 16 residues. V lost 4 bases to trimming and J lost 0 bases; unmatched junction nucleotides: 9. Germline loops: CDR1 MDHEN, CDR2 SYDVKM. In DNA form, the CDR3 reads TGTGCCAGCAGTTCTCTCGGGCGGGGGTACTCCTACGAGCAGTACTTC. Translated, it gives CASSSLGRGYSYEQYF.

This clone appeared a single time. The CDR3: CASSVRDNYEQYF. CDR3 sequence (DNA): TGTGCCAGCAGCGTCCGGGACAACTACGAGCAGTACTTC. The chain uses TRBV7-9 and TRBJ2-7; D is perhaps TRBD1 (6 bases). Germline lookup yields CDR1 SEHNR and CDR2 FQNEAQ (reference sequence). There are 13 residues in the CDR3. The germline V and J ends were trimmed by 5 bases and 3 bases, with 11 bases remaining between them.

This clone has more than one count but fewer than ten. The chain uses TRBV5-1 and TRBJ2-7; the D call may be TRBD1 or TRBD2 (6 bases each). The germline CDR1 and CDR2 sequences are SGHRS and YFSETQ. The V end was cut by 5 bases, the J end by 2 bases, with 17 bases between. CDR3 size: 15 residues. The CDR3 bases are TGCGCCAGCAGGGGAGGACAGCTGGACACCTACGAGCAGTACTTC. Translating gives CASRGGQLDTYEQYF.

This chain joins TRBV6-1 and TRBJ2-1; D gene uncertain. The ends were cut back, 1 base at V and 0 bases at J, with 10 bases in the middle. Germline V CDR1 and CDR2: MNHNS, SASEGT. The CDR3 loop spans 16 amino acids. Here the CDR3 reads CASSEEALSSYNEQFF. CDR3 bases: TGTGCCAGCAGTGAAGAGGCCCTTAGCTCCTACAATGAGCAGTTCTTC.

This clone has just a few counts. The chain joins TRBV6-1 to TRBJ2-7, with D maybe TRBD2 (6 bases). CDR3 length equals 15 residues. Germline V CDR1 and CDR2: MNHNS, SASEGT. The V end was cut by 1 base, the J end by 1 base, with 11 bases between. The CDR3 is CASSEDGGSSYEQYF. The DNA of the CDR3 is TGTGCCAGCAGTGAAGATGGGGGGTCATCCTACGAGCAGTACTTC.

This clone was detected once. J is TRBJ1-6 and V is TRBV25-1, with a tentative D call TRBD1 (5 bases). V lost 8 bases and J 2 bases, leaving 10 bases between the germline ends. From germline, CDR1 is MGHDK and CDR2 SYGVNS. The CDR3 contains 14 residues. CDR3 amino acids: CASQGRTYNSPLHF. CDR3 DNA sequence: TGTGCCAGCCAGGGACGAACCTATAATTCACCCCTCCACTTT.

The chain combines TRBV10-1 with TRBJ1-1; no reliable D call. Germline V gene sequence: CDR1 WNHNN, CDR2 SYGVQD (reference sequence). This CDR3 is built from 16 residues. The V end was cut by 0 bases, the J end by 1 base, with 12 bases between. CDR3 residues: CASSESRAARNTEAFF. For the CDR3, the DNA is TGCGCCAGCAGTGAGTCTCGGGCGGCCCGGAACACTGAAGCTTTCTTT.

As DNA, the CDR3 is TGTGCCAGCAGCCTGGGGCCCCGAGGGCAGTACGAGCAGTACTTC. It translates to CASSLGPRGQYEQYF. This chain links TRBV5-5 with TRBJ2-7; tentatively, D is TRBD1 or TRBD2 (5 bases each). Germline V gives CDR1 SGHKS, CDR2 YYEKEE (reference sequence). The CDR3 covers 15 residues. V lost 4 bases to trimming and J lost 4 bases, with 18 bases between them.

The CDR3 loop reads CASSENPDTEAFF. The DNA for the CDR3 is TGTGCCAGCAGCGAGAACCCCGACACTGAAGCTTTCTTT. This chain uses TRBV6-4 with TRBJ1-1; D is unclear. Trimming cost V 6 bases and J 3 bases, with 11 bases left between them. The CDR3 contains 13 residues. In germline, CDR1 is MRHNA, CDR2 SNTAGT.

The chain uses TRBV11-2 and TRBJ2-5, with a weak D call TRBD2 (6 bases). The germline gives CDR1 SGHAT, CDR2 FQNNGV. V gave up 5 bases and J gave up 3 bases, with 10 bases separating them. The CDR3 is made up of 13 amino acids. CDR3 protein: CASSRGGEETQYF. The CDR3 DNA sequence: TGTGCCAGCAGCCGCGGAGGGGAAGAGACCCAGTACTTC.

V and J are TRBV4-1 and TRBJ2-2; D not certain. The V gene lost 4 bases and the J gene lost 0 bases, with 12 bases spanning the gap. Germline V gene lookup returns CDR1 MGHRA and CDR2 YSYEKL. The CDR3 sequence is 16 residues long. The CDR3 nucleotides read TGCGCCAGCAGCCGAAAACCGGAGACGAACACCGGGGAGCTGTTTTTT. Protein sequence: CASSRKPETNTGELFF.

V usage is TRBV9 and J usage is TRBJ1-1; D gene ambiguous. The CDR3 extends over 14 amino acids. The V and J ends lost 0 bases and 1 base respectively, with 7 bases between them. Germline V gene lookup returns CDR1 SGDLS and CDR2 YYNGEE. The CDR3 spells CASSVAPENTEAFF. CDR3 coding DNA: TGTGCCAGCAGCGTAGCTCCTGAGAACACTGAAGCTTTCTTT.

The chain links TRBV6-5 to TRBJ1-2, with TRBD1 as a possible D gene (6 bases). Trimming left V 6 bases short and J 8 bases short, with 16 bases between. Germline assignment: CDR1 MNHEY and CDR2 SVGAGI. This CDR3 comprises 13 residues. The CDR3 protein is CASSIGQSGGYTF. In nucleotides, the CDR3 is TGTGCCAGCAGCATAGGACAGTCAGGCGGCTACACCTTC.

The V and J genes are TRBV9 and TRBJ2-7, with TRBD2 matching 12 bases. Trimming removed 4 bases from V and 6 bases from J; junction bases left unmatched: 5. This CDR3 contains 14 residues. Germline V gene data show CDR1 as SGDLS and CDR2 as YYNGEE. CDR3 region: CASSRLAGVSEQYF. The CDR3 nucleotides read TGTGCCAGCAGCAGACTAGCGGGAGTCTCCGAGCAGTACTTC.

V usage is TRBV27 and J usage is TRBJ2-3; D ambiguous. V was cut by 5 bases and J by 0 bases, with 9 bases left in between. The CDR3 totals 14 residues. The germline V gene has CDR1 MNHEY and CDR2 SMNVEV (reference sequence). The CDR3 DNA is TGTGCCAGCAGTGTATTCTATAGCACAGATACGCAGTATTTT. Translating gives CASSVFYSTDTQYF.

This clone turned up a few times. The chain uses TRBV7-9 and TRBJ1-6; the D gene is possibly TRBD1 (6 bases). Trimming took off 5 bases at V and 9 bases at J, with 17 bases between the two ends. The CDR3 has 15 amino acids. Germline V gene data show CDR1 as SEHNR and CDR2 as FQNEAQ (reference sequence). In DNA, the CDR3 is TGTGCCAGCAGCCCGCTACAGGGTGTCGGTTCACCCCTCCACTTT. Its protein is CASSPLQGVGSPLHF.

As DNA, the CDR3 is TGTGCCAGCTCACCCCCCGGGGGGGGGCCGAACACTGAAGCTTTCTTT. It codes for CASSPPGGGPNTEAFF. The chain links TRBV18 to TRBJ1-1; TRBD1 is a possible D gene (6 bases). The germline V and J ends were trimmed by 3 bases and 1 base, with 15 bases remaining between them. Germline lookup yields CDR1 KGHSH and CDR2 LQKENI. The CDR3 totals 16 residues.